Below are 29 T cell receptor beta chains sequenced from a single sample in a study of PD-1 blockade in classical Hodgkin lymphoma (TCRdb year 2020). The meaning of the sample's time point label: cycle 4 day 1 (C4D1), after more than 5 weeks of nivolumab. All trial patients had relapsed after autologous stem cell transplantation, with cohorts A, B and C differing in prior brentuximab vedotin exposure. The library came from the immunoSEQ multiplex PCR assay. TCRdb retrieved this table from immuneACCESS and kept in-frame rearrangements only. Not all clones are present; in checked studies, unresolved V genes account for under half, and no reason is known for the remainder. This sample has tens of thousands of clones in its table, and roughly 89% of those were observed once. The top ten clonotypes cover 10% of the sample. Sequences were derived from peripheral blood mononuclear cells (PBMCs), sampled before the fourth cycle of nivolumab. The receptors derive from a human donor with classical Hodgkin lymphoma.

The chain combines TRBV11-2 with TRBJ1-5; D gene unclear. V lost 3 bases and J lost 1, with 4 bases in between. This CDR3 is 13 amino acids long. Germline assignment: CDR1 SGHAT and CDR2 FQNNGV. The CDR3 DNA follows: TGTGCCAGCAGCTTTGGCAGCAATCAGCCCCAGCATTTT. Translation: CASSFGSNQPQHF.

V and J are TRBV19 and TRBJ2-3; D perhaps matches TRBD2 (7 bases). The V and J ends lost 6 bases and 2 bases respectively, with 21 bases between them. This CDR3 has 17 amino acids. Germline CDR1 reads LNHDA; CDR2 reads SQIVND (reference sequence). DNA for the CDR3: TGTGCCAGTAGAACAAAATGGACAGCGGGACCCACAGATACGCAGTATTTT. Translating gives CASRTKWTAGPTDTQYF.

Written as DNA, the CDR3 is TGTGCCAGCTCACCACTGGGGACAGGGCCCGGGGAGCTGTTTTTT. This codes for CASSPLGTGPGELFF. This chain joins TRBV18 and TRBJ2-2, with 9 nucleotides matching TRBD1. The V gene's germline CDR1 is KGHSH and CDR2 LQKENI. Trimming removed 1 base from V and 6 bases from J; junction bases left unmatched: 3. There are 15 residues in the CDR3.

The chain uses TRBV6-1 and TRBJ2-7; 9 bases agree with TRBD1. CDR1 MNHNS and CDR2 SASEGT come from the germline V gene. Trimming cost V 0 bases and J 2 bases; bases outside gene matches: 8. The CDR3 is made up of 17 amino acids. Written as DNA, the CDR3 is TGTGCCAGCAGTGAAGCGTCCGTAGACAGGGGGGCCTACGAGCAGTACTTC. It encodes CASSEASVDRGAYEQYF.

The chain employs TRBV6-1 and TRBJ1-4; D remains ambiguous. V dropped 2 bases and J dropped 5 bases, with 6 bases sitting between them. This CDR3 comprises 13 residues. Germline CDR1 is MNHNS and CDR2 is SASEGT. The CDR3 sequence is CASSELGNEKLFF. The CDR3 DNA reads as TGTGCCAGCAGTGAACTCGGAAATGAAAAACTGTTTTTT.

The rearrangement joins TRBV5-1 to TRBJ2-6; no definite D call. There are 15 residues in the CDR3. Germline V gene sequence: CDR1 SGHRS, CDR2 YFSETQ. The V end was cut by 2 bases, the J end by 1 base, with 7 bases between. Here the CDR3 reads CASSLEQSGANVLTF. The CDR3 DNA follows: TGCGCCAGCAGCTTAGAACAGTCTGGGGCCAACGTCCTGACTTTC.

The CDR3 region is CASSYRPPRGHRGGYTF. The DNA for the CDR3 is TGTGCCAGCAGCTACCGCCCGCCCCGGGGTCACAGGGGTGGCTACACCTTC. V usage is TRBV7-4 and J usage is TRBJ1-2; TRBD1 aligns across 7 bases. CDR3 size: 17 residues. The V gene end was trimmed by 4 bases and the J gene end by 7 bases; junction bases not matched to a gene: 18. Germline-derived CDR1 and CDR2 are SGHVT and SQSDAQ.

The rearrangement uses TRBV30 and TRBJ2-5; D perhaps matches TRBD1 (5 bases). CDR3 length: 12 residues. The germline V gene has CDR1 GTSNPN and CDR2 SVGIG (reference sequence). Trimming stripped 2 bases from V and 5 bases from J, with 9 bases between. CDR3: CAWSSGKETQYF. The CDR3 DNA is TGTGCCTGGAGTTCAGGGAAGGAGACCCAGTACTTC.

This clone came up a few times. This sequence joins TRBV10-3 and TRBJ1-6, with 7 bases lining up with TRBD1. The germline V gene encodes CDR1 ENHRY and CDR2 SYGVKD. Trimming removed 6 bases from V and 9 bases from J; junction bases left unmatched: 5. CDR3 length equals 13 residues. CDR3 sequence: CAIRQGGPSPLHF. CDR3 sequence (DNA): TGTGCCATCAGGCAGGGGGGGCCTTCACCCCTCCACTTT.

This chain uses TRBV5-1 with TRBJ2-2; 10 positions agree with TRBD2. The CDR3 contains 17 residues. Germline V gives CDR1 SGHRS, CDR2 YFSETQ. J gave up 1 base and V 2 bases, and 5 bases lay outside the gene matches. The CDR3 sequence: CASSFRPSGGNTGELFF. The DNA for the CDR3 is TGCGCCAGCAGCTTTCGTCCTAGCGGGGGGAACACCGGGGAGCTGTTTTTT.

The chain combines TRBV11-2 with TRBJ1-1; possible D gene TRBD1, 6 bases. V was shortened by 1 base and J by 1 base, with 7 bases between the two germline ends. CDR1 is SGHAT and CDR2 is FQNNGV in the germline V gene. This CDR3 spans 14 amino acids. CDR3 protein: CASSLVQGNTEAFF. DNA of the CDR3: TGTGCCAGCAGCTTAGTACAGGGGAACACTGAAGCTTTCTTT.

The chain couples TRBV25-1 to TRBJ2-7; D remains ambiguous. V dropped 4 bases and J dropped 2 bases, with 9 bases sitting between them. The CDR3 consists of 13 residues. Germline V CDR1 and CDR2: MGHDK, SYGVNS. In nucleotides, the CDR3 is TGTGCCAGCAGTGCTGACGGAGCCTACGAGCAGTACTTC. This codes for CASSADGAYEQYF.

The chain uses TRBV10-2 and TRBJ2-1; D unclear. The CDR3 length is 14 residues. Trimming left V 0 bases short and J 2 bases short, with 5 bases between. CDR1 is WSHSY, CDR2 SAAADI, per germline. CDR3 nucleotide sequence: TGCGCCAGCAGTGAGTCGGCAGCCTACAATGAGCAGTTCTTC. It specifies CASSESAAYNEQFF.

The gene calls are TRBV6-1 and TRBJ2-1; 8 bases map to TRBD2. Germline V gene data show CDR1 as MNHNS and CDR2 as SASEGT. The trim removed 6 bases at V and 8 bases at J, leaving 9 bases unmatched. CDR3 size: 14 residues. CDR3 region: CASRLAGGVDEQFF. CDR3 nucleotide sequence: TGTGCCAGCAGGTTGGCGGGGGGTGTCGATGAGCAGTTCTTC.

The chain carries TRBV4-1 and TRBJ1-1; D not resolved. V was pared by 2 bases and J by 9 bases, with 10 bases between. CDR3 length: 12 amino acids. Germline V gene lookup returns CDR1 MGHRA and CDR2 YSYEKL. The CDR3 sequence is CASSQTFGKAFF. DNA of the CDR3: TGCGCCAGCAGCCAAACCTTTGGCAAAGCTTTCTTT.

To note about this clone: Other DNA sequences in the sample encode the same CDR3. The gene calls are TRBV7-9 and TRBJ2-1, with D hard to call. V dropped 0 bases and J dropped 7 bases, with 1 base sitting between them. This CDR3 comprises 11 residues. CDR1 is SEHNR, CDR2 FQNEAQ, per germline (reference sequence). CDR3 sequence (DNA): TGTGCCAGCAGCTTAGCGAATGAGCAGTTCTTC. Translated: CASSLANEQFF.

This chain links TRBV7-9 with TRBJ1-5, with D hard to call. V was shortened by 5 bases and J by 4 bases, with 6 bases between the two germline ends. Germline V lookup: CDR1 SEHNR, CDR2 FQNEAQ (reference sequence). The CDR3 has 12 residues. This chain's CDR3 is CASSPANQPQHF. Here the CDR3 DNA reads TGTGCCAGCAGCCCAGCTAATCAGCCCCAGCATTTT.

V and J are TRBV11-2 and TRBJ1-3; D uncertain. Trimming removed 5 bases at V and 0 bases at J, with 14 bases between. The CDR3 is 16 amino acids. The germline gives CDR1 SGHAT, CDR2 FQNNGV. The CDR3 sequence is CASSHFSGHSGNTIYF. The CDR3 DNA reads TGTGCCAGCAGCCATTTCTCAGGCCACTCTGGAAACACCATATATTTT.

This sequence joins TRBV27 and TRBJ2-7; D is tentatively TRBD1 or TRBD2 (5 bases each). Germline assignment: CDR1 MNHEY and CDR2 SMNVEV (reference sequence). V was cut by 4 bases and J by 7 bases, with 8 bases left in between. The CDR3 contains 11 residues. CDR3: CASSSEGEQYF. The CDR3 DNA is TGTGCCAGCAGTTCAGAGGGGGAGCAGTACTTC.

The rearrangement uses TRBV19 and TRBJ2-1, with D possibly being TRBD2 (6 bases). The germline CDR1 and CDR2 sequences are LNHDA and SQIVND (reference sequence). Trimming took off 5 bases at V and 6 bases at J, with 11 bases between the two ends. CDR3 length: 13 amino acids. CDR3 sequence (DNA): TGTGCCAGTAGTCTAAGGGACTTCAATGAGCAGTTCTTC. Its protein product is CASSLRDFNEQFF.

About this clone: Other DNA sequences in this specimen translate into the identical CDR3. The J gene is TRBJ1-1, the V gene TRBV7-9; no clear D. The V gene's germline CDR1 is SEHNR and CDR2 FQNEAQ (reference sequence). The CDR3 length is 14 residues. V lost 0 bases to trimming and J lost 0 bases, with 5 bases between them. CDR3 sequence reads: CASSLAGLNTEAFF. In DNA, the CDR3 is TGTGCCAGCAGCTTAGCAGGGCTGAACACTGAAGCTTTCTTT. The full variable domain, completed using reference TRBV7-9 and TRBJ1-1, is DTGVSQNPRHKITKRGQNVTFRCDPISEHNRLYWYRQTLGQGPEFLTYFQNEAQLEKSRLLSDRFSAERPKGSFSTLEIQRTEQGDSAMYLCASSLAGLNTEAFFGQGTRLTVV.

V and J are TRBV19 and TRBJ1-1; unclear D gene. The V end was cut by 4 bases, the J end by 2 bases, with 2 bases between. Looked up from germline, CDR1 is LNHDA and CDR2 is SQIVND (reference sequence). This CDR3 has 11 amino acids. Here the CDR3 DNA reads TGTGCCAGTAGTAGCAACACTGAAGCTTTCTTT. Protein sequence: CASSSNTEAFF.

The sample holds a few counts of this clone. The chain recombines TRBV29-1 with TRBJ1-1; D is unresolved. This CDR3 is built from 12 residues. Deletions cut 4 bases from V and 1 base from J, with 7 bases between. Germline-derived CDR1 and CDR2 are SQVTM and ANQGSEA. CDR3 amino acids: CSVVQTNTEAFF. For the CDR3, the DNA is TGCAGCGTTGTTCAGACGAACACTGAAGCTTTCTTT.

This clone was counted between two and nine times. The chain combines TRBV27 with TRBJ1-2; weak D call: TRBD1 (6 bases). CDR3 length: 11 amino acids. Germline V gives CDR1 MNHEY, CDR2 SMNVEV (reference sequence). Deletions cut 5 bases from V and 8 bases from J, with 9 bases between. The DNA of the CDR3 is TGTGCCAGCAGTCCGGACAGCGGCTACACCTTC. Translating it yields CASSPDSGYTF.

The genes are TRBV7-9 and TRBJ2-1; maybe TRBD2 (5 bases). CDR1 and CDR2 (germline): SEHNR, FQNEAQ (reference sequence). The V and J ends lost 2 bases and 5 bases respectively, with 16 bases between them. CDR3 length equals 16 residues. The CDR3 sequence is CASSLPDTDGDNEQFF. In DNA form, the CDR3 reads TGTGCCAGCAGCTTACCTGACACCGACGGGGACAATGAGCAGTTCTTC. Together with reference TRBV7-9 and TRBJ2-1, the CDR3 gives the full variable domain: DTGVSQNPRHKITKRGQNVTFRCDPISEHNRLYWYRQTLGQGPEFLTYFQNEAQLEKSRLLSDRFSAERPKGSFSTLEIQRTEQGDSAMYLCASSLPDTDGDNEQFFGPGTRLTVL.

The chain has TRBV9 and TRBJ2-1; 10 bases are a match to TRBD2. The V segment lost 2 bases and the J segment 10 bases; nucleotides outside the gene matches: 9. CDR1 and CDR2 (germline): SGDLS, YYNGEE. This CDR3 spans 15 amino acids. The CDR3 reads CASSVSGGSAGEQFF. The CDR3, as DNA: TGTGCCAGCAGCGTTAGCGGGGGGTCCGCCGGGGAGCAGTTCTTC. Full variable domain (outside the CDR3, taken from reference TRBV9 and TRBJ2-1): DSGVTQTPKHLITATGQRVTLRCSPRSGDLSVYWYQQSLDQGLQFLIQYYNGEERAKGNILERFSAQQFPDLHSELNLSSLELGDSALYFCASSVSGGSAGEQFFGPGTRLTVL.

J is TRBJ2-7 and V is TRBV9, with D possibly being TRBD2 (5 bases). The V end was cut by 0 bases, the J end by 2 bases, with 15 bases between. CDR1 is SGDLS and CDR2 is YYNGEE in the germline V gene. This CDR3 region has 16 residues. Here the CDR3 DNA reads TGTGCCAGCAGCGTAGGTAAGAGGGTGCCGCCCTACGAGCAGTACTTC. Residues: CASSVGKRVPPYEQYF. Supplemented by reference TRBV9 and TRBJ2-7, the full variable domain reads DSGVTQTPKHLITATGQRVTLRCSPRSGDLSVYWYQQSLDQGLQFLIQYYNGEERAKGNILERFSAQQFPDLHSELNLSSLELGDSALYFCASSVGKRVPPYEQYFGPGTRLTVT.

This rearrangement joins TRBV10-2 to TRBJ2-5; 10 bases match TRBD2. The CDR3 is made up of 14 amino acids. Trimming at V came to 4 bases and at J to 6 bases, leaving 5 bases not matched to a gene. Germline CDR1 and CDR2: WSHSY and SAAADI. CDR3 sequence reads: CASSVQRGGQTQYF. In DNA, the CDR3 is TGCGCCAGCAGTGTGCAGCGGGGGGGCCAGACCCAGTACTTC.

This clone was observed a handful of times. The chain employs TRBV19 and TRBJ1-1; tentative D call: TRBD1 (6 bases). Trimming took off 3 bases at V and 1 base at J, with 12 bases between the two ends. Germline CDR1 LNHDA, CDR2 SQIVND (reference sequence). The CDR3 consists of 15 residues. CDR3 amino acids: CASSMPGHQNTEAFF. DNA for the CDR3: TGTGCCAGTAGTATGCCGGGACATCAGAACACTGAAGCTTTCTTT.